This T cell receptor (beta chain) was recorded in a study of cytomegalovirus exposure and HLA in healthy donors. Study details: Approximately 85 million unique TCRs from HLA-typed donors were held in an early data release.

V gave up 3 bases and J gave up 3 bases, with 14 bases separating them. The germline CDR1 and CDR2 sequences are LNHDA and SQIVND (reference sequence). The CDR3 is 16 amino acids. Vbeta (60) and Jbeta (13) primers were used in the PCR. Profiling relied on immunoSEQ multiplex PCR, and the TCRdb table lists in-frame clones only, not all of them. The table records roughly 190,000 clones, 10% to 15% of them present only once. This receptor was identified in a man aged 45 to 65 in good health and CMV-seropositive. The sequenced material came from PBMCs. V gene TRBV19 combines with J gene TRBJ2-2; no clear D gene. The CDR3 loop is CASSIRGDWDTGELFF. The CDR3 nucleotides read TGTGCCAGTAGTATTCGCGGTGATTGGGACACCGGGGAGCTGTTTTTT.